The source of this TCR beta chain is a study of patients and donors after allogeneic stem cell transplantation. The germline CDR1 and CDR2 sequences are MGHDK and SYGVNS. The CDR3 runs to 15 residues. V was clipped by 5 bases and J by 5 bases; unmatched bases: 10. This clonotype has only a few counts. Each CDR3 protein is one row after TCRdb ran MiXCR on the RT-PCR reads. The repertoire holds about a million distinct CDR3 sequences, with about a sixth as singletons. The sequenced material came from blood, either unsorted or a sorted T cell fraction (not recorded which). The V and J genes are TRBV25-1 and TRBJ2-7; 9 positions match TRBD1. The TCR originated in a human donor who was either an allogeneic HSCT recipient or a stem cell or donor lymphocyte infusion donor (not recorded which). It is not recorded whose cells these are; they may come from a transplant donor. CDR3 region: CASSYPDRGSHEQYF. Here the CDR3 DNA reads TGTGCCAGCAGTTACCCGGACAGGGGTAGCCACGAGCAGTACTTC.